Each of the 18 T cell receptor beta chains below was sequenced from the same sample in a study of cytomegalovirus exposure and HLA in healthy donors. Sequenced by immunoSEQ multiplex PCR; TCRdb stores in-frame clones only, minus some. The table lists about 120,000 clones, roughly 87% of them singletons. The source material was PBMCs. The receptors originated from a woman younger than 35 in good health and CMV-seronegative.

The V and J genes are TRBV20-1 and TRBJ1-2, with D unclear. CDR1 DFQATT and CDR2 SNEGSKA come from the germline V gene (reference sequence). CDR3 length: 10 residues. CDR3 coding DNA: TGCCGCACTGATATCTATGGCTACACCTTC. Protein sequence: CRTDIYGYTF.

CDR3 residues: CASSWGQRVTEAFF. CDR3 in DNA: TGTGCCAGCAGCTGGGGACAGAGGGTTACTGAAGCTTTCTTT. V is TRBV11-1 and J is TRBJ1-1; 7 bases fit TRBD1. Germline V CDR1 and CDR2: SGHAT, FQDESV (reference sequence). The CDR3 covers 14 residues. Unmatched junction bases numbered 7, after V lost 4 bases and J lost 5 bases. The whole variable domain, filled in from reference TRBV11-1 and TRBJ1-1, reads EAEVAQSPRYKITEKSQAVAFWCDPISGHATLYWYRQILGQGPELLVQFQDESVVDDSQLPKDRFSAERLKGVDSTLKIQPAELGDSAMYLCASSWGQRVTEAFFGQGTRLTVV.

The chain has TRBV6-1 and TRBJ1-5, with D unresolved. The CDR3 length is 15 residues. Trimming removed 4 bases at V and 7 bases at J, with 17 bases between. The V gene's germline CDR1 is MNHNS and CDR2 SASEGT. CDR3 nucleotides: TGTGCCAGCAGTGGTGGTGCTCAGGCCCGGCAGCCCCAGCATTTT. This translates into CASSGGAQARQPQHF.

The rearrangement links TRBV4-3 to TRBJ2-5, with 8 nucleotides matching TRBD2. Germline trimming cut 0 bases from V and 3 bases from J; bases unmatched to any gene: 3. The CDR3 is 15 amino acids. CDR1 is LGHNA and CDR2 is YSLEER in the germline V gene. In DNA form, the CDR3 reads TGCGCCAGCAGCCAAGAAGGGCGGGAGGAAGAGACCCAGTACTTC. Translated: CASSQEGREEETQYF.

This CDR3 is CASSYGPGDTYEQYV. As DNA, the CDR3 is TGTGCCAGCAGTTACGGCCCAGGGGACACCTACGAGCAGTACGTC. V usage is TRBV6-5 and J usage is TRBJ2-7, with D possibly matching TRBD1 (6 bases). The V and J ends lost 2 bases and 2 bases respectively, with 13 bases between them. The CDR3 is 15 amino acids. Germline CDR1 and CDR2: MNHEY and SVGAGI.

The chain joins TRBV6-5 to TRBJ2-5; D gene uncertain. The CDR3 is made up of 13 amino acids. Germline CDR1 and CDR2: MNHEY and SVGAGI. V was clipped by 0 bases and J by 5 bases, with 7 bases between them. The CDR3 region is CASSYSRSETQYF. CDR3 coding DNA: TGTGCCAGCAGTTACTCGCGTTCGGAGACCCAGTACTTC.

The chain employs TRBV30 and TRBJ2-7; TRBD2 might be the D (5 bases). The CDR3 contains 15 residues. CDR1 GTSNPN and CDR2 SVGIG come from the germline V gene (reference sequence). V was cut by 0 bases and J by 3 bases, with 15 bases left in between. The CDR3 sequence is CAWSVLRLRYYEQYF. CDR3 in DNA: TGTGCCTGGAGTGTACTAAGACTAAGGTACTACGAGCAGTACTTC.

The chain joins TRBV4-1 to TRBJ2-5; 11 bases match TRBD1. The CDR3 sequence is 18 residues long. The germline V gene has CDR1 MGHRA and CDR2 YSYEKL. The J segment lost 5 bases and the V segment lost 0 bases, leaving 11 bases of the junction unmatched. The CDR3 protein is CASSQDPPPDRGPETQYF. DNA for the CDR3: TGCGCCAGCAGCCAAGATCCCCCCCCGGACAGGGGGCCGGAGACCCAGTACTTC.

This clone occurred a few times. CDR3 sequence: CASSAGTALEQYF. CDR3 in DNA: TGTGCCAGCAGCGCCGGGACAGCCCTTGAGCAGTACTTC. V usage is TRBV11-3 and J usage is TRBJ2-7; the match to TRBD1 covers 7 bases. Germline values: CDR1 SGHNT, CDR2 YENEEA. With 5 bases clipped from V and 7 bases from J, the junction kept 8 bases outside the gene matches. The CDR3 has 13 amino acids.

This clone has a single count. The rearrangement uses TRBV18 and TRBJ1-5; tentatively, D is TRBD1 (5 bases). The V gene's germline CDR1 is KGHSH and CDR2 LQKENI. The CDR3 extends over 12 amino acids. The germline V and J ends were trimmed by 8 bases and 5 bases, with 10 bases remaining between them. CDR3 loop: CASPSGYQPQHF. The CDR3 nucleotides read TGTGCCAGCCCTTCAGGGTATCAGCCCCAGCATTTT. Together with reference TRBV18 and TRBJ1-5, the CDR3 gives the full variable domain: NAGVMQNPRHLVRRRGQEARLRCSPMKGHSHVYWYRQLPEEGLKFMVYLQKENIIDESGMPKERFSAEFPKEGPSILRIQQVVRGDSAAYFCASPSGYQPQHFGDGTRLSIL.

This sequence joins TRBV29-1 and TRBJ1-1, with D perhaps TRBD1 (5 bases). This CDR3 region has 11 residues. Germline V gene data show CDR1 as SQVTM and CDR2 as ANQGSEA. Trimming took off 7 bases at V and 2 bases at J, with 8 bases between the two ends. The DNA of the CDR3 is TGCAGCGGGACATTAAACACTGAAGCTTTCTTT. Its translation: CSGTLNTEAFF.

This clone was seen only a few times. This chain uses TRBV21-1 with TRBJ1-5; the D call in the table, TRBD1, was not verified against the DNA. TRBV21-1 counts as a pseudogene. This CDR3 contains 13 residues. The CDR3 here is CACGTARRQPQHF. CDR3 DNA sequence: TGTGCCTGTGGGACAGCTCGGCGTCAGCCCCAGCATTTT.

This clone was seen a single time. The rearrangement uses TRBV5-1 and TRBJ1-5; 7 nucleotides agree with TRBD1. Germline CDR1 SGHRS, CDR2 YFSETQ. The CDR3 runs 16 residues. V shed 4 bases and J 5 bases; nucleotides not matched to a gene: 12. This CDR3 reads CASSPDLRQGHQPQHF. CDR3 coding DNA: TGCGCCAGCAGCCCTGACCTAAGACAGGGCCATCAGCCCCAGCATTTT.

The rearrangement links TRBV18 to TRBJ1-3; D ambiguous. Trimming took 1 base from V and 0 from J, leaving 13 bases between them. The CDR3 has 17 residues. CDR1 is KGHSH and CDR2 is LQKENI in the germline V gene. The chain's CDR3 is CASSPLFVLNSGNTIYF. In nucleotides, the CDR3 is TGTGCCAGCTCACCACTCTTCGTCTTAAACTCTGGAAACACCATATATTTT.

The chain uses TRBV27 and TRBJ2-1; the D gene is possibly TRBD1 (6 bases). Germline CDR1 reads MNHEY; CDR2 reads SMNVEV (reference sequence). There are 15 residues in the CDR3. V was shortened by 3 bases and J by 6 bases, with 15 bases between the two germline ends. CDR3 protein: CASSFGDRIINEQFF. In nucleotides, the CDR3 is TGTGCCAGCAGTTTTGGAGACAGGATTATCAATGAGCAGTTCTTC.

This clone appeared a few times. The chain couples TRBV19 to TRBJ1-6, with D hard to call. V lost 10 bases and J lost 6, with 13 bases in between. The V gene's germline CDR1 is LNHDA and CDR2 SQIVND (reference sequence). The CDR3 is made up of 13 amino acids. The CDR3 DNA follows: TGTGCCACCACTCGAGGGCCTAATTCACCCCTCCACTTT. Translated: CATTRGPNSPLHF.

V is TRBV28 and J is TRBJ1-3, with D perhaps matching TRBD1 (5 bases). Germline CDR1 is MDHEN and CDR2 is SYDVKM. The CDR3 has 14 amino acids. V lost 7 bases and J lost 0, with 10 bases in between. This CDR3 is CASTDSYSGNTIYF. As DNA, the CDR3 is TGTGCCAGCACCGACAGCTACTCTGGAAACACCATATATTTT.

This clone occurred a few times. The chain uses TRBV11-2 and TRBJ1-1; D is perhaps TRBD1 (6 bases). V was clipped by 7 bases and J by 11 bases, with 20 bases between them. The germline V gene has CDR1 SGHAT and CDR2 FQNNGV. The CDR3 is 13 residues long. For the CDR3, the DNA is TGTGCCAGCAACCAGGGGTCGCATTTGGACGCTTTCTTT. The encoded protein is CASNQGSHLDAFF.